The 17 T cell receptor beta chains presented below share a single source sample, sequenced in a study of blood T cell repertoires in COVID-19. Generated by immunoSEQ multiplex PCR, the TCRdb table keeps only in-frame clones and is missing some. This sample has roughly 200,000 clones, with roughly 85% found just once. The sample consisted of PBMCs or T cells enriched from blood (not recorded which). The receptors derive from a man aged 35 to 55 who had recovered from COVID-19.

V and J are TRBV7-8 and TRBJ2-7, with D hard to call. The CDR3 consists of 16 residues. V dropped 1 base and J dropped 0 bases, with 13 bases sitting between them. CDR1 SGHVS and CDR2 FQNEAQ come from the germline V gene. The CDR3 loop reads CASSLGSGRISYEQYF. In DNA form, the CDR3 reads TGTGCCAGCAGCTTAGGATCAGGTCGAATCTCCTACGAGCAGTACTTC. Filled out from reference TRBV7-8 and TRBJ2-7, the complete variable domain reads GAGVSQSPRYKVAKRGQDVALRCDPISGHVSLFWYQQALGQGPEFLTYFQNEAQLDKSGLPSDRFFAERPEGSVSTLKIQRTQQEDSAVYLCASSLGSGRISYEQYFGPGTRLTVT.

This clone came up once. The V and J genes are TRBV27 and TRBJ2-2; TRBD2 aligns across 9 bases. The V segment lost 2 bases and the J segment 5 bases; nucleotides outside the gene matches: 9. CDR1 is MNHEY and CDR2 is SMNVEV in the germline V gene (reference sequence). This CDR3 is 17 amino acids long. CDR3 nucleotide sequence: TGTGCCAGCAGTTTACAAGGGGCGCTAGCGGGGACCGGGGAGCTGTTTTTT. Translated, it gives CASSLQGALAGTGELFF.

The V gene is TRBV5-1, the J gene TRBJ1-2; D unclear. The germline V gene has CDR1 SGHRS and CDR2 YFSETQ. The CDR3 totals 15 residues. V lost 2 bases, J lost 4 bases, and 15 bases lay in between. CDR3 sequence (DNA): TGCGCCAGCAGCTTCCTAAGCCGGGGTGGCTATGGCTACACCTTC. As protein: CASSFLSRGGYGYTF.

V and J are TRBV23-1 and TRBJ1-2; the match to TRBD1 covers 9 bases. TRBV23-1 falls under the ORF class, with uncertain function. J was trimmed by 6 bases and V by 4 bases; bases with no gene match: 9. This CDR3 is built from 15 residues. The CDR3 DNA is TGCGCCAGCAGTCTTCGTAGACAGGGGGTTCATGGCTACACCTTC. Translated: CASSLRRQGVHGYTF.

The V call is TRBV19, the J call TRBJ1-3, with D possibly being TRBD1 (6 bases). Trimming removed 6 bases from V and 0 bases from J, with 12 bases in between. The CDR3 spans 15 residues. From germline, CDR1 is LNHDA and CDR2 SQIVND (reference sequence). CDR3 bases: TGTGCCAGTAGCACGACAGGAAACTCTGGAAACACCATATATTTT. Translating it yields CASSTTGNSGNTIYF. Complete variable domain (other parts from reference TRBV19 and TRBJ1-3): DGGITQSPKYLFRKEGQNVTLSCEQNLNHDAMYWYRQDPGQGLRLIYYSQIVNDFQKGDIAEGYSVSREKKESFPLTVTSAQKNPTAFYLCASSTTGNSGNTIYFGEGSWLTVV.

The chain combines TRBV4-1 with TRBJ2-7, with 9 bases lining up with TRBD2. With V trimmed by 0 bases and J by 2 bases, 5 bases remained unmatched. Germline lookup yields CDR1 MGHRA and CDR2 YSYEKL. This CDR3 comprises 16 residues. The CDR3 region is CASSQDWASGAYEQYF. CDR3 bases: TGCGCCAGCAGCCAAGATTGGGCTAGCGGGGCCTACGAGCAGTACTTC.

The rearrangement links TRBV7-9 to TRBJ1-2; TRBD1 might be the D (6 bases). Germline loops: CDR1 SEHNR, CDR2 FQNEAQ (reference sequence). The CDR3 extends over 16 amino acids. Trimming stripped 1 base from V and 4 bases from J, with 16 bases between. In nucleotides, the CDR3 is TGTGCCAGCAGCTTAGACACCGCGGGGGGCGTCTATGGCTACACCTTC. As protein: CASSLDTAGGVYGYTF.

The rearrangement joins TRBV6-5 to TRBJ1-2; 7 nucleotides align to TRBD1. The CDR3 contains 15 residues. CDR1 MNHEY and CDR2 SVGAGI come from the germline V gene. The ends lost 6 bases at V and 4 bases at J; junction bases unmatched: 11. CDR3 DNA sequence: TGTGCCAGCAGCCCCAGGACAGGCTTGGGCTATGGCTACACCTTC. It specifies CASSPRTGLGYGYTF.

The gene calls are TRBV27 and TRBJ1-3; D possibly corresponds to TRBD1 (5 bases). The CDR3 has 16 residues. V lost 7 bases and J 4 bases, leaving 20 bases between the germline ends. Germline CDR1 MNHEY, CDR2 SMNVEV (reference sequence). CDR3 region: CASTPDWQGFGNTIYF. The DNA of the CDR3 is TGTGCCAGCACTCCAGACTGGCAGGGCTTCGGAAACACCATATATTTT.

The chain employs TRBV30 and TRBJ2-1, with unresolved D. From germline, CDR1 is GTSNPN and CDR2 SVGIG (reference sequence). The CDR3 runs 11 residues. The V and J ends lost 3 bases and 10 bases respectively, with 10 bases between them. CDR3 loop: CAWSALVEQFF. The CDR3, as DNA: TGTGCCTGGAGCGCGCTGGTGGAGCAGTTCTTC.

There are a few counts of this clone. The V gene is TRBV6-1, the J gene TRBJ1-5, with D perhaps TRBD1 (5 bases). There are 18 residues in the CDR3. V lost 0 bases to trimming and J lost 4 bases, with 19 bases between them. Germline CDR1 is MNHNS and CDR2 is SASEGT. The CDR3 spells CASSEALLTRGWNQPQHF. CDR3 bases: TGTGCCAGCAGTGAAGCGCTCCTCACGCGGGGGTGGAATCAGCCCCAGCATTTT.

The CDR3 coding sequence is TGCGCCAGCAGCTTGGGAAGCTCCGAGCAGTACTTC. It codes for CASSLGSSEQYF. The chain recombines TRBV5-1 with TRBJ2-7; D is uncertain. The V gene's germline CDR1 is SGHRS and CDR2 YFSETQ. The V and J ends lost 0 bases and 6 bases respectively, with 7 bases between them. The CDR3 contains 12 residues.

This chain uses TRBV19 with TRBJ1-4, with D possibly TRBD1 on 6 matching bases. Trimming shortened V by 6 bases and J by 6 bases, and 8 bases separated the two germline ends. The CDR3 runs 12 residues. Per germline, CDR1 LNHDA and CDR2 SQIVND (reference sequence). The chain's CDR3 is CASRHRDEKLFF. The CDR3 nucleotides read TGTGCCAGTAGGCACAGGGATGAAAAACTGTTTTTT.

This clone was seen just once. The CDR3 sequence is CATSDYPTGDYTF. The CDR3 coding sequence is TGTGCCACCAGTGACTACCCGACAGGGGACTACACCTTC. The chain joins TRBV24-1 to TRBJ1-2, with 8 bases fitting TRBD1. This CDR3 is 13 amino acids long. The V and J ends lost 4 bases and 10 bases, in that order; junction bases with no gene match: 7. Germline-derived CDR1 and CDR2 are KGHDR and SFDVKD.

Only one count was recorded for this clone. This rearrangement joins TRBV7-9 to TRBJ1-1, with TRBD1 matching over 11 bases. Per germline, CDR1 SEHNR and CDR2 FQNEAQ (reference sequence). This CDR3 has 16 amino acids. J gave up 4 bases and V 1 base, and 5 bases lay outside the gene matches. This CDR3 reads CASSLVPGQGGTEAFF. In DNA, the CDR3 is TGTGCCAGCAGCTTAGTTCCGGGACAGGGGGGCACTGAAGCTTTCTTT.

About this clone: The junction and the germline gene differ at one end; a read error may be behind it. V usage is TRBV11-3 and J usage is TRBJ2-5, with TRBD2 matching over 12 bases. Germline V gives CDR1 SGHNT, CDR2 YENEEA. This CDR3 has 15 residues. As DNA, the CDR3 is TGTGCCAGCAGCTTGACTAGCGGGAGCCAAGAGGCCCAGTACTTC. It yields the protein CASSLTSGSQEAQYF. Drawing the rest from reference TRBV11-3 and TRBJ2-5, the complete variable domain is EAGVVQSPRYKIIEKKQPVAFWCNPISGHNTLYWYLQNLGQGPELLIRYENEEAVDDSQLPKDRFSAERLKGVDSTLKIQPAELGDSAVYLCASSLTSGSQEAQYFGPGTRLLVL.

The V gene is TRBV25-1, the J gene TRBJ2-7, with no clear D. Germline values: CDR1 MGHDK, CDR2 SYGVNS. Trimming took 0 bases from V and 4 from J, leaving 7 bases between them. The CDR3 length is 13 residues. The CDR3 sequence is CASSEYGPYEQYF. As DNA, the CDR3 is TGTGCCAGCAGTGAATATGGCCCTTACGAGCAGTACTTC.